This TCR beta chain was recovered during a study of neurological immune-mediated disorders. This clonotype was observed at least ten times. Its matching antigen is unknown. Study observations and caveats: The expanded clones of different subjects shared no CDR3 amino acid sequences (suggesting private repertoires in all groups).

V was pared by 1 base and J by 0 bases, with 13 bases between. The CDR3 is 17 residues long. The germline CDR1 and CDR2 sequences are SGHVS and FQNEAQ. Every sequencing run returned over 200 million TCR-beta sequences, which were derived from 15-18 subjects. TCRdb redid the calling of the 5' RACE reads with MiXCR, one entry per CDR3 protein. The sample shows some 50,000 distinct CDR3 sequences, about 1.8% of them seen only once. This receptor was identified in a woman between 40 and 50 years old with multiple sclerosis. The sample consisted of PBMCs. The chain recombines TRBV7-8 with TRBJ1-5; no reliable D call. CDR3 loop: CASSLEDRGYSNQPQHF. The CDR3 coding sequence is TGTGCCAGCAGCTTAGAGGATCGAGGGTATAGCAATCAGCCCCAGCATTTT.